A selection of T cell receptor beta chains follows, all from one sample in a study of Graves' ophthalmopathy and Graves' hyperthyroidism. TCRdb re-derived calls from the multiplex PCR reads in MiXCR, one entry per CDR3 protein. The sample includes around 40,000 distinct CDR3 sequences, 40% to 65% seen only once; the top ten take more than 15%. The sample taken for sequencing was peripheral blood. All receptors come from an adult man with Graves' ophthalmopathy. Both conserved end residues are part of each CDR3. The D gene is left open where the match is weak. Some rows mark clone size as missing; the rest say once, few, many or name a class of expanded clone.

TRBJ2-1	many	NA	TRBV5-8	CASSFSVSYNEQFF	TGTGCCAGCAGCTTTTCTGTCTCCTACAATGAGCAGTTCTTC
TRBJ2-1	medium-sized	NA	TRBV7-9	CASSLGNEQFF	TGTGCCAGCAGCTTAGGCAATGAGCAGTTCTTC
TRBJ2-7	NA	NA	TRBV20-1	CSARVLEGFYEQYF	TGCAGTGCTAGAGTCCTCGAGGGATTTTACGAGCAGTACTTC
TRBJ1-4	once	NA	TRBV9	CASSAEAGAGNEKLFF	TGTGCCAGCAGCGCCGAAGCGGGGGCTGGTAATGAAAAGCTGTTTTTT
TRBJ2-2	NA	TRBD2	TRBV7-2	CASSSGLAGVSPNTGELFF	TGTGCCAGCAGCTCAGGACTAGCGGGAGTGTCTCCGAACACCGGGGAGCTGTTTTTT
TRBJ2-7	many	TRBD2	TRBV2	CASSPPSGRARNEQYF	TGTGCCAGCAGTCCTCCTAGCGGGAGGGCCAGGAACGAGCAGTACTTC
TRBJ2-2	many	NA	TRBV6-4	CASSDRDTGELFF	TGTGCCAGCAGTGACAGGGACACCGGGGAGCTGTTTTTT
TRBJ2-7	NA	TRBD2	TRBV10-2	CASTSGPFSLVYEQYF	TGCGCCAGCACTAGCGGGCCTTTTAGTCTAGTCTACGAGCAGTACTTC
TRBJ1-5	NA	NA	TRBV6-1	CASSGITGMDQPQHF	TGTGCCAGCAGTGGGATAACAGGGATGGATCAGCCCCAGCATTTT
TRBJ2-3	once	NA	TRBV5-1	CASSFPDRRVDTQYF	TGCGCCAGCAGCTTCCCAGACAGGAGGGTAGATACGCAGTATTTT
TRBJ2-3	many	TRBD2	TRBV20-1	CSASKRETSTDTQYF	TGCAGTGCTTCGAAGCGGGAGACAAGCACAGATACGCAGTATTTT
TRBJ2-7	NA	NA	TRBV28	CASSFNLYEQYF	TGTGCCAGCAGTTTTAACCTCTACGAGCAGTACTTC
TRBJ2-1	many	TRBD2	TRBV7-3	CASSHHGTSGHNEQFF	TGTGCCAGCAGCCACCACGGGACTAGCGGCCACAATGAGCAGTTCTTC
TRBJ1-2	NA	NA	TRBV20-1	CSAPPEPYGYTF	TGCAGTGCCCCACCAGAGCCCTATGGCTACACCTTC
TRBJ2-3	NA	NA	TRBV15	CATSREGTREATDTQYF	TGTGCTACCAGCAGAGAAGGCACACGGGAAGCTACAGATACGCAGTATTTT
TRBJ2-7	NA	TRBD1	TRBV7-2	CASSRGQGNEQYF	TGTGCCAGCAGCCGGGGACAGGGTAACGAGCAGTACTTC
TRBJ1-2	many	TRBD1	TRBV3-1	CASSQGDREIYTF	TGTGCCAGCAGCCAGGGAGACAGGGAGATCTACACCTTC
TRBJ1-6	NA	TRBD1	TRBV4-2	CASSQGGTGSSPLHF	TGTGCCAGCAGCCAAGGCGGGACAGGGAGTTCACCCCTCCACTTT
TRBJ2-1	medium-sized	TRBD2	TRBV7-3	CASAGSGGTNEQFF	TGTGCCAGCGCGGGTAGCGGGGGGACCAATGAGCAGTTCTTC
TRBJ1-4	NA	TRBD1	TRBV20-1	CSAMGQGSNEKLFF	TGCAGTGCCATGGGACAGGGGAGCAATGAAAAACTGTTTTTT
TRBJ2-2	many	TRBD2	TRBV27	CASSLWASGDSGELFF	TGTGCCAGCAGTTTATGGGCTAGCGGGGACAGCGGGGAGCTGTTTTTT
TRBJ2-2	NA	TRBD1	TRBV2	CASRQGANTGELFF	TGTGCCAGCAGACAGGGGGCGAACACCGGGGAGCTGTTTTTT
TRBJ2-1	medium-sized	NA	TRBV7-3	CASSLDGSRNEQFF	TGTGCCAGCAGCTTAGACGGGAGCAGGAATGAGCAGTTCTTC
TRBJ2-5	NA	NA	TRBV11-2	CASSLLPGETQYF	TGTGCCAGCAGCCTATTACCCGGGGAGACCCAGTACTTC
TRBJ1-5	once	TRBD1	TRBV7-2	CASSRKDRAYSNQPQHF	TGTGCCAGCAGCCGGAAAGACAGGGCCTATAGCAATCAGCCCCAGCATTTT
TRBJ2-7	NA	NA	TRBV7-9	CASSLVGEQYF	TGTGCCAGCAGCTTAGTTGGCGAGCAGTACTTC
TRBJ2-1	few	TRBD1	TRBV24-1	CATSDPTGGVGNEQFF	TGTGCCACCAGTGACCCCACAGGGGGCGTTGGCAATGAGCAGTTCTTC
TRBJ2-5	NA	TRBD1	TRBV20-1	CSAGQGESQPQYF	TGCAGTGCTGGACAGGGGGAGAGTCAGCCCCAGTACTTC
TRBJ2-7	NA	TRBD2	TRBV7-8	CASGKRGPYEQYF	TGTGCCAGCGGGAAGCGGGGCCCCTACGAGCAGTACTTC
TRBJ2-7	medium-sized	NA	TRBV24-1	CATSVWWSEQYF	TGTGCCACCAGTGTTTGGTGGTCCGAGCAGTACTTC
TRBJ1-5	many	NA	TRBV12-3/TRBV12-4	CASSLGPGHQPQHF	TGTGCCAGCAGTTTGGGCCCGGGCCACCAGCCCCAGCATTTT
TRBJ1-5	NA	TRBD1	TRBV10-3	CAISESGRGSCNQPQHF	TGTGCCATCAGTGAGTCGGGCAGGGGGTCGTGCAATCAGCCCCAGCATTTT
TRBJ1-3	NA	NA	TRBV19	CTSSSTGFGGNTIYF	TGTACCAGTAGTTCAACAGGGTTCGGTGGAAACACCATATATTTT
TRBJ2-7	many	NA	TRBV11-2	CASSLETGLYEQYF	TGTGCCAGCAGCTTAGAGACAGGCCTCTACGAGCAGTACTTC
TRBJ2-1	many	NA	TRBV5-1	CASSDRTYNEQFF	TGCGCCAGCAGCGACAGAACCTACAATGAGCAGTTCTTC
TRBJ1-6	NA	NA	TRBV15	CATSRDRGSTSPLHF	TGTGCCACCAGCAGAGATCGTGGGTCCACTTCACCCCTCCACTTT
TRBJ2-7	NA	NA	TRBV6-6	CASREGGGAGELYF	TGTGCCAGCAGAGAGGGGGGGGGAGCCGGGGAGCTGTACTTC
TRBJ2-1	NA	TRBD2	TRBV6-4	CASSDSGTSGSNEQFF	TGTGCCAGCAGTGACTCCGGGACTAGCGGGAGCAATGAGCAGTTCTTC
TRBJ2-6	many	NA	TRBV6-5	CASSYDSGANVLTF	TGTGCCAGCAGTTACGACTCTGGGGCCAACGTCCTGACTTTC
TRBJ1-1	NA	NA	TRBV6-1	CASSESGTGNTEAFF	TGTGCCAGCAGTGAATCGGGTACAGGGAACACTGAAGCTTTCTTT
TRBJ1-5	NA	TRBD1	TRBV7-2	CASSSRQGDSQPQHF	TGTGCCAGCAGCTCTAGACAGGGCGATAGTCAGCCCCAGCATTTT
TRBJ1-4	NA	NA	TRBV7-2	CASSLTLRETYNEKLFF	TGTGCCAGCAGCCTAACGTTGCGGGAGACCTACAATGAAAAACTGTTTTTT
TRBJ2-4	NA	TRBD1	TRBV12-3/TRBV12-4	CASSDGQGESIQYF	TGTGCCAGCAGTGATGGACAGGGAGAGAGCATTCAGTACTTC
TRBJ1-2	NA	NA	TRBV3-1	CASSPLRGLSYGYTF	TGTGCCAGCAGTCCTTTACGGGGGCTTAGCTATGGCTACACCTTC
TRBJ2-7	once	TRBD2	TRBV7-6	CASSLGPTSGGAEYEQYF	TGTGCCAGCAGCTTAGGGCCGACTAGCGGGGGGGCCGAATACGAGCAGTACTTC
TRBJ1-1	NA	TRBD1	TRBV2	CASRGGREAEAFF	TGTGCCAGCAGAGGGGGCCGTGAGGCTGAAGCTTTCTTT
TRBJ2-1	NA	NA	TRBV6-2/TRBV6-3	CASSYFFRGEQFF	TGTGCCAGCAGTTACTTCTTTAGGGGCGAGCAGTTCTTC
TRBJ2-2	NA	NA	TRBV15	CATSRAAKGRTGELFF	TGTGCCACCAGCAGAGCAGCAAAGGGGAGAACCGGGGAGCTGTTTTTT
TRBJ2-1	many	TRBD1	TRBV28	CASRILGGQGLYEQFF	TGTGCCAGCAGGATCTTAGGGGGACAGGGCTTGTATGAGCAGTTCTTC
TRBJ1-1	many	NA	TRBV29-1	CSVEVRQGTEAFF	TGCAGCGTTGAAGTCCGTCAGGGCACTGAAGCTTTCTTT
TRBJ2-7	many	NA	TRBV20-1	CSARDFSGPYEQYF	TGCAGTGCTAGAGATTTCAGCGGGCCCTACGAGCAGTACTTC
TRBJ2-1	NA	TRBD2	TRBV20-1	CSASGRASHNEQFF	TGCAGTGCTAGCGGGAGGGCTTCCCACAATGAGCAGTTCTTC
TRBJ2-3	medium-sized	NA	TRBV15	CATSSTKFRDTQYF	TGTGCCACCAGCAGTACGAAGTTCCGAGATACGCAGTATTTT
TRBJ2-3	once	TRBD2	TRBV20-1	CSAKTSGSTDTQYF	TGCAGTGCTAAGACTAGCGGCAGCACAGATACGCAGTATTTT
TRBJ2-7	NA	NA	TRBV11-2	CASSLGVNYEQYF	TGTGCCAGCAGCTTAGGAGTTAACTACGAGCAGTACTTC
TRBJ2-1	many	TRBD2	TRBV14	CASSRVRLAGVNEQFF	TGTGCCAGCAGCCGGGTAAGACTAGCGGGAGTCAATGAGCAGTTCTTC
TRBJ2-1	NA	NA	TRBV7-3	CASSSRDHYNEQFF	TGTGCCAGCAGCTCCCGGGACCATTACAATGAGCAGTTCTTC
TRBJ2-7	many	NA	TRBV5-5	CASRIAPKGSVYEQYF	TGTGCCAGCAGAATCGCCCCCAAGGGAAGCGTCTACGAGCAGTACTTC
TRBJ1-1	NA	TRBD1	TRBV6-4	CASSETGAGGGFEAFF	TGTGCCAGCAGTGAGACAGGGGCTGGAGGGGGGTTTGAAGCTTTCTTT